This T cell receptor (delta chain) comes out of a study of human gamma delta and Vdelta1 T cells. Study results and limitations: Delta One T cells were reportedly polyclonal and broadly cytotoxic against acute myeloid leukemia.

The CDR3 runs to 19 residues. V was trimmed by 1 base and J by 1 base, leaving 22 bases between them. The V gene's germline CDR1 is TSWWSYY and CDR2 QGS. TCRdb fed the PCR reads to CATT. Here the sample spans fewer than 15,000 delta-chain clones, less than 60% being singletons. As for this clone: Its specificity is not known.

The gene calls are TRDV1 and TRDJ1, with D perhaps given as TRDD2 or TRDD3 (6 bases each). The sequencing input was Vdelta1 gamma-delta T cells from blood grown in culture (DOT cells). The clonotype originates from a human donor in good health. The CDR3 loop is CALGEHFLGPGVGTDKLIF. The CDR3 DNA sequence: TGTGCTCTTGGGGAACACTTCCTGGGTCCTGGGGTGGGCACCGATAAACTCATCTTT.